This T cell receptor (beta chain) was recovered during a study of blood T cell repertoires in COVID-19. Across the whole study: Samples of COVID-19 (acute and convalescent) were obtained from the United States, Italy and Spain.

Methods used by the authors: Reference gene primer amplification yielded estimated nucleated cell counts. Data came from immunoSEQ multiplex PCR; TCRdb stores just in-frame clones and leaves some out. That table gives V, J and clone size, and the DNA gave D and trimming. The sample records over 150,000 clones, around 80% being singletons. This CDR3 is built from 19 residues. The source material was peripheral blood. This TCR came from a woman between 40 and 50 years old with COVID-19, enrolled during active disease. The chain has TRBV21-1 and TRBJ1-4; TRBD1 is taken as the D call from the table, unchecked against the DNA. TRBV21-1 is reported as a pseudogene. For the CDR3, the DNA is TGTGCCAGCAGCGCAGTTTGGGACAGGAGCCCTTATGCTAATGAAAAACTGTTTTTT. Translating it yields CASSAVWDRSPYANEKLFF.